These T cell receptor beta chains were read from a single sample in a study of OX40 agonist ivuxolimab in advanced cancers. Repertoires were generated with immunoSEQ multiplex PCR, while TCRdb's copy carries only in-frame clones and drops some. The table has about 65,000 clones, roughly 80% seen once; the top ten hold more than 1.5%. Source: CD4+ or CD8+ T cells sorted from blood, taken in a trial of the OX40 agonist ivuxolimab. The source is an adult with an advanced solid tumor such as melanoma, head and neck, liver or kidney cancer. The CDR3 runs from the conserved cysteine through the conserved F or W. The order of the fields is V gene, D gene, J gene, clone size, CDR3 DNA, CDR3 protein. D genes are given only for firm matches. Only part of the rows carry a size: once, few, many, or a class if the clone is expanded.

>TRBV6-6|NA|TRBJ1-5|NA
TGTGCCAGCAGTTTCAGCCAGGGCAATCAGCCCCAGCATTTT
CASSFSQGNQPQHF
>TRBV15|TRBD2|TRBJ2-7|NA
TGTGCCACCAGCAGAGATCTCGGGACTAGCGGGAGGTACGAGCAGTACTTC
CATSRDLGTSGRYEQYF
>TRBV7-2|NA|TRBJ2-7|few
TGTGCCAGCAGCCCGGACTTTTCCTACGAGCAGTACTTC
CASSPDFSYEQYF
>TRBV7-9|NA|TRBJ2-7|NA
TGTGCCAGCAGCCCCCGGGTCTCCCGGGGATACGAGCAGTACTTC
CASSPRVSRGYEQYF
>TRBV5-1|TRBD2|TRBJ2-1|NA
TGCGCCAGCAGCTTGACTAGCGGGAGTTTTAATGAGCAGTTCTTC
CASSLTSGSFNEQFF
>TRBV18|NA|TRBJ2-1|NA
TGTGCCAGCTCACGGGCAGGGCCGTACAATGAGCAGTTCTTC
CASSRAGPYNEQFF
>TRBV6-1|NA|TRBJ1-1|NA
TGTGCCAGCAGTGAGGTATTACAGGCTGAAGCTTTCTTT
CASSEVLQAEAFF
>TRBV4-3|NA|TRBJ1-1|NA
TGCGCCAGCAGCCAAGCAGTGGCACGGAACACTGAAGCTTTCTTT
CASSQAVARNTEAFF
>TRBV7-3|TRBD2|TRBJ2-1|NA
TGTGCCAGCAGCTTAATGGGGTCAGCTCGCGGGGGGCAGTTCTTC
CASSLMGSARGGQFF
>TRBV4-2|TRBD2|TRBJ2-1|NA
TGTGCCAGCAGCCACGGGACTAGCGGCCACAATGAGCAGTTCTTC
CASSHGTSGHNEQFF